Included here is one T cell receptor beta chain sequence, with context. The data stem from a study of OX40 agonist ivuxolimab in advanced cancers. For the study at large: Administration of intravenous ivuxolimab to patients occurred every 2 weeks at 0.01 to 10 mg/kg.

Systemic immunosuppression or a history of autoimmune disease excluded patients. The CDR3 runs 13 residues. The V and J ends lost 4 bases and 5 bases respectively, with 8 bases between them. Germline CDR1 is SGHDN and CDR2 is FVKESK. Profiling relied on immunoSEQ multiplex PCR, and the TCRdb table lists in-frame clones only, not all of them. The table has 40,000 or so clones, 85% seen once. This sequence joins TRBV14 and TRBJ2-2; D unclear. The clonotype comes from an adult with an advanced solid tumor such as melanoma, head and neck, liver or kidney cancer. Source: CD4+ or CD8+ T cells sorted from blood, taken in a trial of the OX40 agonist ivuxolimab. Written as DNA, the CDR3 is TGTGCCAGCAGCCTCTTGCGGACCGGGGAGCTGTTTTTT. It is translated as CASSLLRTGELFF.